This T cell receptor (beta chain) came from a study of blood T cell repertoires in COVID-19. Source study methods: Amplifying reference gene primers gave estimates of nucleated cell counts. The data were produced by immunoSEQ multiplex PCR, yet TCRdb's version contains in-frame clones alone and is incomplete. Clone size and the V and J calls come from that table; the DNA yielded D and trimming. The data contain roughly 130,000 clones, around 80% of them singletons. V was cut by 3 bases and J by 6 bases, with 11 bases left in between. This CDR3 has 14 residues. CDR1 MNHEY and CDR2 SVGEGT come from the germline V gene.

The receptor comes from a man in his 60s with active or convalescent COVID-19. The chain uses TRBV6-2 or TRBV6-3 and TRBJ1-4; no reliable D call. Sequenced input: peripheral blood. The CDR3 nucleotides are TGTGCCAGCAGTTATTGGGCTTCTGATGAAAAACTGTTTTTT. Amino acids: CASSYWASDEKLFF.